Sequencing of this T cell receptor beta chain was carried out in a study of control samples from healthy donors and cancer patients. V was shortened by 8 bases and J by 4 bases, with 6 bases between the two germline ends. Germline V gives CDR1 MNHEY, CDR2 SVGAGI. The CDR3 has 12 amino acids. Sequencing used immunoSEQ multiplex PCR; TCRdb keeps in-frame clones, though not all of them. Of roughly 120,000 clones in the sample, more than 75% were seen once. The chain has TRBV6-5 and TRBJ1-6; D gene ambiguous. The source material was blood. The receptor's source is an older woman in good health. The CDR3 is CASREYNSPLHF. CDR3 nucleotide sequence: TGTGCCAGCCGAGAGTATAATTCACCCCTCCACTTT.